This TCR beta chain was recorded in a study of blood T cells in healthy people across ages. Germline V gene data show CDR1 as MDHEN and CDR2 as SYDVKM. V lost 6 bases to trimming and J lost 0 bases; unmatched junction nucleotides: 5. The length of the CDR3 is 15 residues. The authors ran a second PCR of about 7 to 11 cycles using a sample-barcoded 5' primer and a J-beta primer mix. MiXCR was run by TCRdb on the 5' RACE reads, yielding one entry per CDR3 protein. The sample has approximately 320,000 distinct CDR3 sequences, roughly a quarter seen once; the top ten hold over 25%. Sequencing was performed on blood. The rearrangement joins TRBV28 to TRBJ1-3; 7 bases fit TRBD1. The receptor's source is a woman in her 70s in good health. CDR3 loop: CASRKQGSSGNTIYF. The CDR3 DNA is TGTGCCAGCAGAAAACAGGGGAGCTCTGGAAACACCATATATTTT.